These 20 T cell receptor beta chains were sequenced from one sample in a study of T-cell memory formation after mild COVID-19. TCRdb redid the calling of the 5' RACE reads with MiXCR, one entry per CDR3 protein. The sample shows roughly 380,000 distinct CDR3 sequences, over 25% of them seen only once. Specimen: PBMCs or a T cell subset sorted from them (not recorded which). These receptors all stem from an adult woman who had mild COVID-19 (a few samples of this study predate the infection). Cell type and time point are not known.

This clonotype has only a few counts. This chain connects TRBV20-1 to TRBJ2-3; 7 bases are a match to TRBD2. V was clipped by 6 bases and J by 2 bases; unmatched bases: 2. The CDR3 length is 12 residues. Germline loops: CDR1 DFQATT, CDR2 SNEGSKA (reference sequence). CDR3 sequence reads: CSAGGVTDTQYF. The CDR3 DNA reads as TGCAGTGCGGGGGGGGTCACAGATACGCAGTATTTT.

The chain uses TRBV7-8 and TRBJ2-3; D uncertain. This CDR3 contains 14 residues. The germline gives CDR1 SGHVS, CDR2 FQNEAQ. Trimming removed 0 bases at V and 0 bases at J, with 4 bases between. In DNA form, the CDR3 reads TGTGCCAGCAGCTTAGCGTATAGCACAGATACGCAGTATTTT. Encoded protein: CASSLAYSTDTQYF.

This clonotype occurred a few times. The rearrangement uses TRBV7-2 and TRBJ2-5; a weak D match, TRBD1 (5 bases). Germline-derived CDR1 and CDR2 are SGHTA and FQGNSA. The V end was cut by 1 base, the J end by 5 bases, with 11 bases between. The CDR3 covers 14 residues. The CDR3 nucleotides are TGTGCCAGCAGCTTAGTCCCAGGGTGGGAGACCCAGTACTTC. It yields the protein CASSLVPGWETQYF.

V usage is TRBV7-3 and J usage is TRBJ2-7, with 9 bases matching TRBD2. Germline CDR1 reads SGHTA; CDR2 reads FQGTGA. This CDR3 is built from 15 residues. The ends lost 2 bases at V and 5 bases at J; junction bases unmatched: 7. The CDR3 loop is CASSLSPSGIDEQYF. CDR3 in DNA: TGTGCCAGCAGCTTATCCCCTAGCGGGATAGACGAGCAGTACTTC.

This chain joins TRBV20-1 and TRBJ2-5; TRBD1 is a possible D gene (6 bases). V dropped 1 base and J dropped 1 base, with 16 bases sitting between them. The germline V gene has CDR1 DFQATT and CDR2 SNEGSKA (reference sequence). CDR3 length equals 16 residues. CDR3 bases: TGCAGTGCTAGAGTGGACAGAGGTATTGTCCAAGAGACCCAGTACTTC. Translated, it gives CSARVDRGIVQETQYF.

The CDR3, as DNA: TGTGCCAGCAGTTCCCGGAGGGGGTACACTGAAGCTTTCTTT. Its protein is CASSSRRGYTEAFF. This rearrangement joins TRBV6-6 to TRBJ1-1; D possibly corresponds to TRBD1 (6 bases). This CDR3 spans 14 amino acids. With 4 bases removed from V and 3 bases from J, the gap between germline ends came to 12 bases. The germline V gene encodes CDR1 MNHNY and CDR2 SVGAGI (reference sequence).

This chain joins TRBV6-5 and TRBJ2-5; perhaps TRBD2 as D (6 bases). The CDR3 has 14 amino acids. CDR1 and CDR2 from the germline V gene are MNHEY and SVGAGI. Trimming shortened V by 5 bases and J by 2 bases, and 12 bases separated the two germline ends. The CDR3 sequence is CASSQLAAQETQYF. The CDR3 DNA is TGTGCCAGCAGTCAATTAGCGGCACAAGAGACCCAGTACTTC.

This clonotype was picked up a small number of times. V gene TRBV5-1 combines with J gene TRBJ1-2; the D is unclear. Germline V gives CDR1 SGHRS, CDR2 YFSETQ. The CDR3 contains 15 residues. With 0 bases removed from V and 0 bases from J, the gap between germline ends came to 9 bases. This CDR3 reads CASSLVEGTNYGYTF. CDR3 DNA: TGCGCCAGCAGCTTGGTTGAGGGAACTAACTATGGCTACACCTTC.

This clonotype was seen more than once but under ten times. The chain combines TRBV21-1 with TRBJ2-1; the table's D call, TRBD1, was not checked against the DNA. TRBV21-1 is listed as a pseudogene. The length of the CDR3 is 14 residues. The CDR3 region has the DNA TGTGCCAGCAGCCCATTCGGGGGGATCGATGAGCAGTTCTTC. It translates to CASSPFGGIDEQFF.

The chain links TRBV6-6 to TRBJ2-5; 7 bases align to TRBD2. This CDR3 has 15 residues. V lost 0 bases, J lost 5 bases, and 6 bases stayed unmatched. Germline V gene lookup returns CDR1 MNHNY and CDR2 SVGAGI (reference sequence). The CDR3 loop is CASSYSSSRGETQYF. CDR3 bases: TGTGCCAGCAGTTACTCCAGCTCGCGGGGGGAGACCCAGTACTTC.

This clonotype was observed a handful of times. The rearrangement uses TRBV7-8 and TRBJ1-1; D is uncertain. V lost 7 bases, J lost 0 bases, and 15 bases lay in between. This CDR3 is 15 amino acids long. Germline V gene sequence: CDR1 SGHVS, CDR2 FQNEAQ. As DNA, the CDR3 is TGTGCCAGCACCCGTTGGGGTTCTATGAACACTGAAGCTTTCTTT. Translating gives CASTRWGSMNTEAFF.

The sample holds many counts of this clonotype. The CDR3 sequence is CASSSGTGNYEQYF. CDR3 bases: TGCGCCAGCAGCTCCGGGACAGGGAACTACGAGCAGTACTTC. V is TRBV5-1 and J is TRBJ2-7; TRBD1 agrees at 9 bases. J was trimmed by 3 bases and V by 3 bases; bases with no gene match: 4. The length of the CDR3 is 14 residues. Germline loops: CDR1 SGHRS, CDR2 YFSETQ. The full variable domain, rest sourced from reference TRBV5-1 and TRBJ2-7, is KAGVTQTPRYLIKTRGQQVTLSCSPISGHRSVSWYQQTPGQGLQFLFEYFSETQRNKGNFPGRFSGRQFSNSRSEMNVSTLELGDSALYLCASSSGTGNYEQYFGPGTRLTVT.

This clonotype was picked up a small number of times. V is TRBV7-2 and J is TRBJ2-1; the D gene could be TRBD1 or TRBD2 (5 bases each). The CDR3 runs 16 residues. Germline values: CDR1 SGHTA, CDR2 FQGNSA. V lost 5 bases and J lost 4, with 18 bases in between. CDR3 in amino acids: CASSRWGYRLYNEQFF. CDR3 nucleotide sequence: TGTGCCAGCAGCCGCTGGGGGTACCGGCTTTACAATGAGCAGTTCTTC.

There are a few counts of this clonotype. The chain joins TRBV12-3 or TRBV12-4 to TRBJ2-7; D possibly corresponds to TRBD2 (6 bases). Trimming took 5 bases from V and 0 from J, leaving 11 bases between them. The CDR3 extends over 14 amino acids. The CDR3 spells CASSPDYSSYEQYF. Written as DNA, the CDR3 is TGTGCCAGCAGTCCGGACTACTCCTCCTACGAGCAGTACTTC.

The CDR3 bases are TGTGCCACCTCCCGGACAGGGGTCGAAAAACTGTTTTTT. Its protein product is CATSRTGVEKLFF. The chain has TRBV24-1 and TRBJ1-4; the match to TRBD1 covers 9 bases. Trimming removed 9 bases from V and 8 bases from J; junction bases left unmatched: 6. The germline gives CDR1 KGHDR, CDR2 SFDVKD. The CDR3 is 13 residues long.

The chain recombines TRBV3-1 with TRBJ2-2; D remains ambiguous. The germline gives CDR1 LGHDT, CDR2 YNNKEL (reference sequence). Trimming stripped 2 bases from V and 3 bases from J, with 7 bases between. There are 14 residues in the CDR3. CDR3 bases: TGTGCCAGCAGCCAATTCCTGCACACCGGGGAGCTGTTTTTT. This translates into CASSQFLHTGELFF. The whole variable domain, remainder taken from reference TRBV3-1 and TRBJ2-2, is DTAVSQTPKYLVTQMGNDKSIKCEQNLGHDTMYWYKQDSKKFLKIMFSYNNKELIINETVPNRFSPKSPDKAHLNLHINSLELGDSAVYFCASSQFLHTGELFFGEGSRLTVL.

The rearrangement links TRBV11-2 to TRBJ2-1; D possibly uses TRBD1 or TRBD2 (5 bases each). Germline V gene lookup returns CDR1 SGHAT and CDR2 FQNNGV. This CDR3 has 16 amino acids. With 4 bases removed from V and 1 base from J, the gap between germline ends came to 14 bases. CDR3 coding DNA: TGTGCCAGCAGCTCCGGCTGGGACCGTTCCTACAATGAGCAGTTCTTC. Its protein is CASSSGWDRSYNEQFF.

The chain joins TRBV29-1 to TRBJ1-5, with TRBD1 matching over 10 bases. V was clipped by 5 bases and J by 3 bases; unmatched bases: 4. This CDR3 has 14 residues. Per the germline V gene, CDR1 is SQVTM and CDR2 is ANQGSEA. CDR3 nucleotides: TGCAGCGTTCGACAGGGGGCGGTCAATCAGCCCCAGCATTTT. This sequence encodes CSVRQGAVNQPQHF.

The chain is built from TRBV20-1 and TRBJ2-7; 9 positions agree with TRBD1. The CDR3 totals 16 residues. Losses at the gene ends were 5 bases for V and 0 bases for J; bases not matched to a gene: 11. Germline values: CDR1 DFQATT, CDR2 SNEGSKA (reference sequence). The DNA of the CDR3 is TGCAGTGCTCTTGACTACGGGACAGGGAGCTCCTACGAGCAGTACTTC. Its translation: CSALDYGTGSSYEQYF.

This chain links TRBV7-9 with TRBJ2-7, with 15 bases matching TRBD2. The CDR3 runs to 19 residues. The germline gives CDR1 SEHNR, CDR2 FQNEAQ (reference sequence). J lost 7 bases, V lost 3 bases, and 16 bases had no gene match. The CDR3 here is CASSLGHAGTSGRIGEQYF. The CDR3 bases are TGTGCCAGCAGCTTGGGACACGCCGGGACTAGCGGGAGGATTGGTGAGCAGTACTTC.